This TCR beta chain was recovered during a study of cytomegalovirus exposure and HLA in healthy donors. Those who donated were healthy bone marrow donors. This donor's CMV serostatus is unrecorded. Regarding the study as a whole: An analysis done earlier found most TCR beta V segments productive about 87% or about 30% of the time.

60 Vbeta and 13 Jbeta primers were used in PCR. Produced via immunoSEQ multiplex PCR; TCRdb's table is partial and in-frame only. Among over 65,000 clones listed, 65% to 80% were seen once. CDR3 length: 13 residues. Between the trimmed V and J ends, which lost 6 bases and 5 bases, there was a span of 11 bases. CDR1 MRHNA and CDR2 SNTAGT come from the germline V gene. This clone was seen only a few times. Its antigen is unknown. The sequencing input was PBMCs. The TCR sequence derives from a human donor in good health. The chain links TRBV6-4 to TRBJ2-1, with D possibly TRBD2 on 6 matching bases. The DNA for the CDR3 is TGTGCCAGCAGCGGAGGGAAAAACAATGAGCAGTTCTTC. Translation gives CASSGGKNNEQFF.